One sample yielded the 13 T cell receptor beta chains listed below, sequenced in a study of PD-1 blockade in classical Hodgkin lymphoma. Time point in this sample: cycle 4 day 1 (C4D1), after more than five weeks of nivolumab. After autologous stem cell transplantation all patients relapsed, and prior brentuximab vedotin exposure differed between cohorts. Some clones are missing from TCRdb's copy, which holds only in-frame ones; the method was immunoSEQ multiplex PCR. Counted here are about 90,000 clones, 75% to 85% occurring once; the ten biggest clones make up 17%. The specimen was peripheral blood mononuclear cells (PBMCs), collected before the fourth cycle of nivolumab. The receptor set was obtained from a human donor with classical Hodgkin lymphoma.

The V and J genes are TRBV9 and TRBJ2-7; D ambiguous. V lost 2 bases to trimming and J lost 6 bases, with 12 bases between them. Germline CDR1 SGDLS, CDR2 YYNGEE. The CDR3 is 13 residues long. CDR3 coding DNA: TGTGCCAGCAGCGTCGAGCCAACGGGCGAGCAGTACTTC. This gives the protein CASSVEPTGEQYF.

The chain links TRBV18 to TRBJ2-5; D is ambiguous. Germline V gives CDR1 KGHSH, CDR2 LQKENI. The CDR3 extends over 13 amino acids. Trimming took 0 bases from V and 5 from J, leaving 7 bases between them. CDR3 residues: CASSPPGAETQYF. CDR3 in DNA: TGTGCCAGCTCACCACCCGGCGCGGAGACCCAGTACTTC.

This sequence joins TRBV2 and TRBJ2-7; TRBD2 matches 8 bases. J gave up 2 bases and V 9 bases, and 6 bases lay outside the gene matches. CDR1 and CDR2 from the germline V gene are SNHLY and FYNNEI. This CDR3 comprises 13 residues. CDR3 bases: TGTGCCAGTGACCGGGAGGGGGCCTACGAGCAGTACTTC. This encodes CASDREGAYEQYF.

The CDR3: CASSLLAGGDEQFF. Here the CDR3 DNA reads TGTGCCAGCAGCTTGCTAGCGGGAGGGGATGAGCAGTTCTTC. The rearrangement links TRBV5-5 to TRBJ2-1; the match to TRBD2 covers 12 bases. The V and J ends lost 1 base and 8 bases, in that order; junction bases with no gene match: 1. Germline CDR1 is SGHKS and CDR2 is YYEKEE (reference sequence). The CDR3 covers 14 residues.

This clone has just a few counts. The J gene is TRBJ2-2, the V gene TRBV5-1; tentative D call: TRBD2 (6 bases). The CDR3 has 14 residues. Trimming cost V 4 bases and J 3 bases, with 10 bases left between them. Germline-derived CDR1 and CDR2 are SGHRS and YFSETQ. The CDR3 bases are TGCGCCAGCAGCCGGCGGGGAGACACCGGGGAGCTGTTTTTT. Its translation is CASSRRGDTGELFF.

This clone occurred many times. The chain uses TRBV7-2 and TRBJ2-7; a possible D gene is TRBD1 (6 bases). The germline gives CDR1 SGHTA, CDR2 FQGNSA. The CDR3 loop spans 14 amino acids. Trimming took 3 bases from V and 6 from J, leaving 15 bases between them. The CDR3 sequence: CASSFFRDTSEQYF. In nucleotides, the CDR3 is TGTGCCAGCAGCTTCTTCCGGGACACTTCCGAGCAGTACTTC.

The genes are TRBV19 and TRBJ1-2; TRBD1 aligns across 10 bases. Trimming removed 4 bases from V and 4 bases from J; junction bases left unmatched: 9. This CDR3 comprises 16 residues. CDR1 and CDR2 from the germline V gene are LNHDA and SQIVND (reference sequence). The CDR3 DNA is TGTGCCAGTAGTACCGTCTGGGACAGGGGATCCTATGGCTACACCTTC. This sequence encodes CASSTVWDRGSYGYTF.

Only one count was recorded for this clone. This chain uses TRBV5-1 with TRBJ2-1; TRBD2 matches at 9 bases. V lost 3 bases to trimming and J lost 1 base; unmatched junction nucleotides: 5. Per germline, CDR1 SGHRS and CDR2 YFSETQ. The CDR3 is made up of 16 amino acids. The CDR3: CASSSGLAPSYNEQFF. In DNA form, the CDR3 reads TGCGCCAGCAGCTCAGGACTAGCGCCATCCTACAATGAGCAGTTCTTC.

The chain links TRBV5-1 to TRBJ2-7; TRBD1 might be the D (6 bases). The V end was cut by 4 bases, the J end by 7 bases, with 18 bases between. Germline V gene data show CDR1 as SGHRS and CDR2 as YFSETQ. The CDR3 is 14 amino acids. The CDR3 bases are TGCGCCAGCAGCAACTCGACAGGTAGGGTAGAGCAGTACTTC. Residues: CASSNSTGRVEQYF.

The gene calls are TRBV6-5 and TRBJ2-1; the match to TRBD1 covers 8 bases. The CDR3 contains 15 residues. Germline CDR1 and CDR2: MNHEY and SVGAGI. The V segment lost 6 bases and the J segment 12 bases; nucleotides outside the gene matches: 16. The chain's CDR3 is CASRFTGRGQHGQFF. CDR3 coding DNA: TGTGCCAGCAGGTTCACGGGCAGGGGGCAACACGGGCAGTTCTTC.

The chain is built from TRBV6-5 and TRBJ1-5; no clear D. The CDR3 consists of 13 residues. The V gene's germline CDR1 is MNHEY and CDR2 SVGAGI. The V gene lost 0 bases and the J gene lost 4 bases, with 4 bases spanning the gap. In DNA form, the CDR3 reads TGTGCCAGCAGTTACTCGGTGAATCAGCCCCAGCATTTT. This codes for CASSYSVNQPQHF.

Notes on this clone: The DNA is left out, because the CDR3 cannot be placed on it with certainty; the CDR3 is given as TCRdb lists it. The chain employs TRBV21-1 and TRBJ2-6. TRBV21-1 is labeled a pseudogene. The CDR3 length equals 20 residues, ends included. Here the CDR3 reads CASSKNPSGRVASGANVLTF.

This chain joins TRBV5-1 and TRBJ2-1, with 7 bases fitting TRBD1. The CDR3 has 13 amino acids. The V gene end was trimmed by 5 bases and the J gene end by 5 bases; junction bases not matched to a gene: 4. Per the germline V gene, CDR1 is SGHRS and CDR2 is YFSETQ. CDR3 coding DNA: TGCGCCAGCAGAAGGGACAGTAACAATGAGCAGTTCTTC. It codes for CASRRDSNNEQFF.